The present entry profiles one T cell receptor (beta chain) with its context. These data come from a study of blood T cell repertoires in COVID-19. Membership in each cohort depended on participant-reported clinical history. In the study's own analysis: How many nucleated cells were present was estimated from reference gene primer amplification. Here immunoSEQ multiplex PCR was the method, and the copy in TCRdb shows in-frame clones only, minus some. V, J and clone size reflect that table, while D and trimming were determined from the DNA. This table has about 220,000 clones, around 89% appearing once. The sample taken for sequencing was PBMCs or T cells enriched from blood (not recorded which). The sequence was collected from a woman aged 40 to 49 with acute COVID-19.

The CDR3, as DNA: TGTGCCATCAGCTCGGGACAAAACAAAAACATTCAGTACTTC. Protein product: CAISSGQNKNIQYF. This sequence joins TRBV10-3 and TRBJ2-4, with D possibly TRBD1 on 6 matching bases. Trimming shortened V by 6 bases and J by 3 bases, and 12 bases separated the two germline ends. This CDR3 spans 14 amino acids. Germline values: CDR1 ENHRY, CDR2 SYGVKD.